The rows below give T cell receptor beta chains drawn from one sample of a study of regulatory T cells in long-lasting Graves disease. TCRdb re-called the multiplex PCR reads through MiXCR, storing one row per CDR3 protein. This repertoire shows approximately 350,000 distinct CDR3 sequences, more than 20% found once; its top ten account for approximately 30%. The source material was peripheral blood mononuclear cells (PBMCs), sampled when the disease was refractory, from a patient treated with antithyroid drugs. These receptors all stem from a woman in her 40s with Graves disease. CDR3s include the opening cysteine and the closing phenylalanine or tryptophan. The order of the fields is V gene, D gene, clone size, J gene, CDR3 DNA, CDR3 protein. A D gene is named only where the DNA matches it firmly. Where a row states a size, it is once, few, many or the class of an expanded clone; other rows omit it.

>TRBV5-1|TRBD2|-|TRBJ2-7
TGCGCCAGCAGCTTGGACCCTAGCGGGCTCTACGAGCAGTACTTC
CASSLDPSGLYEQYF
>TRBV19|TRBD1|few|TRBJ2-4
TGTGCCAGTAGTATTGACAGGGGTCAGGAAAACATTCAGTACTTC
CASSIDRGQENIQYF
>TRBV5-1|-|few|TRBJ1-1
TGCGCCAGCAGCTTGGAAGTTGCGGGCTACACTGAAGCTTTCTTT
CASSLEVAGYTEAFF
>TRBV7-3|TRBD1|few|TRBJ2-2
TGTGCCAGCAGCAGAGGACAGGGACCGTACACCGGGGAGCTGTTTTTT
CASSRGQGPYTGELFF
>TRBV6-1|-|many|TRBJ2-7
TGTGCCAGCCTCATGGGGGGTCTCCTACGACCCTACGAGCAGTACTTC
CASLMGGLLRPYEQYF
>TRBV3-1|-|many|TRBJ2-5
TGTGCCAGCAGCCAAGATCAGCAAGAGACCCAGTACTTC
CASSQDQQETQYF
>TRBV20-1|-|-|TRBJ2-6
TGCAGTGCCTCATCTCGGGGTGCGGCCCGCTCTGGGGCCAACGTCCTGACTTTC
CSASSRGAARSGANVLTF
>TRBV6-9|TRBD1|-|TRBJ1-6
TGTGCCAGCAGTTACGGACAGGGTAAAAATTCACCCCTCCACTTT
CASSYGQGKNSPLHF
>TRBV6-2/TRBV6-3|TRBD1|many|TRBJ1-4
TGTGCCAGCAGTTCTGGACAGGGGGTTAGTGTAAAACTGTTTTTT
CASSSGQGVSVKLFF
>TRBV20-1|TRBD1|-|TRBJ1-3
TGCAGTGCTATACAGGGGATGTGGGGAAACACCATATATTTT
CSAIQGMWGNTIYF
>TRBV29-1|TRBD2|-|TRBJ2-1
TGCAGCGTTGAAGATCGTTTAGCGGGAGTGGTCAATGAGCAGTTCTTC
CSVEDRLAGVVNEQFF
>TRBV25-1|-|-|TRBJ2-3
TGTGCCAGCAGTGAGGACAGCCTCCCGACGCAGTATTTT
CASSEDSLPTQYF
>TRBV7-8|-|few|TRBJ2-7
TGTGCCAGCAGCTTAGTTGGAGCTCCGGGCTACGAGCAGTACTTC
CASSLVGAPGYEQYF
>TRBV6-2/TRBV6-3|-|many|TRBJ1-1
TGTGCCAGCAGTTACGGGTCAGGGAACACTGAAGCTTTCTTT
CASSYGSGNTEAFF
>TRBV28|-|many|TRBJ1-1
TGTGCCAGCCATCGTACACGGGGGCGGACTGAAGCTTTCTTT
CASHRTRGRTEAFF
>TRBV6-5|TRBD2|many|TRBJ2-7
TGTGCCAGCAGTTACCCCCCAGTTGCCGGGAGGGCCTACGAGCAGTACTTC
CASSYPPVAGRAYEQYF
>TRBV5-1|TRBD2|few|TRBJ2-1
TGCGCCAGCAGCTACTTCGGACTAGCGGGAGTGGAGCAGTTCTTC
CASSYFGLAGVEQFF
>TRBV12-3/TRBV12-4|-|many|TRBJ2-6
TGTGCCAGCAGGGATAGCTCTGGGGCCAACGTCCTGACTTTC
CASRDSSGANVLTF
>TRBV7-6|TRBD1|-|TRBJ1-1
TGTGCCAGCAGCTCAGAGACAGGGGGCACTGAAGCTTTCTTT
CASSSETGGTEAFF
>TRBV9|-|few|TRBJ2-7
TGTGCCAGCAGCGTAGAGCTTGGGCGCGAGCAGTACTTC
CASSVELGREQYF
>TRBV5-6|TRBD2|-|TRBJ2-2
TGTGCCAGCAGCTTCGGACTAGCGGGAGCTCACGGGGAGCTGTTTTTT
CASSFGLAGAHGELFF
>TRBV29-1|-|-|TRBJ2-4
TGCAGCGTTGAAGCCTCGGCGGGGGCCAAAAACATTCAGTACTTC
CSVEASAGAKNIQYF
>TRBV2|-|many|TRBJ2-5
TGTGCCAGCAGTGCGGGACCTGCGGCCCAGTACTTC
CASSAGPAAQYF
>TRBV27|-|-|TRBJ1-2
TGTGCCAGCAGTTCTCGTTGGGGCTCTAAGGGTGGCTACACCTTC
CASSSRWGSKGGYTF
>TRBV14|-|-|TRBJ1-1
TGTGCCAGCAGCCAAGCGTCTCTAACAAGGAACACTGAAGCTTTCTTT
CASSQASLTRNTEAFF
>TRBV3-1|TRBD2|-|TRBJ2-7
TGTGCCAGCAGCCAGGGACTAGCGGGAACCTACGAGCAGTACTTC
CASSQGLAGTYEQYF
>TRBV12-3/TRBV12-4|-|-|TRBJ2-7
TGTGCCAGCAGTTTAGCGGGATTTGCCTACGAGCAGTACTTC
CASSLAGFAYEQYF
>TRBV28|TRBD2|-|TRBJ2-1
TGTGCCAGCAGTTTTGCTGGCGGGGGATACAATGAGCAGTTCTTC
CASSFAGGGYNEQFF
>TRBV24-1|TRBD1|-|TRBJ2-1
TGTGCCACCAGTGATCCCCCAAGGACAGGGTTCGGCCCACAATCCTACAATGAGCAGTTCTTC
CATSDPPRTGFGPQSYNEQFF
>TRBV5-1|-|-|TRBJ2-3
TGCGCCAGCAGCCCGCAGTGGATCACAGATACGCAGTATTTT
CASSPQWITDTQYF
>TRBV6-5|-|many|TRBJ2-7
TGTGCCAGCAGTTCCGACCCCCTTTGGGACCTCTACGAGCAGTACTTC
CASSSDPLWDLYEQYF